The source of this T cell receptor beta chain is a study of T cells after yellow fever vaccination. Study-level findings and limits: CD4 and CD8 compartments shared a small share of clonotypes, likely from convergent recombination.

The CDR3 is made up of 17 amino acids. The germline gives CDR1 SGHRS, CDR2 YFSETQ. After removal of 0 bases from V and 9 bases from J, the junction contained 8 bases not matched to a gene. TCRdb re-called the 5' RACE reads with MiXCR, one entry per CDR3 protein. The top ten clones hold less than 50% of a sample with tens of thousands of distinct CDR3 sequences, approximately 8% of them seen once. This clonotype was seen more than once but under ten times. Antigen: not known. The source was CD8+ T cells sorted from PBMCs, collected on the day of the yellow fever booster vaccination. The receptor was derived from a man under 40 who received the YFV17D yellow fever vaccine. V is TRBV5-1 and J is TRBJ2-1; 14 nucleotides agree with TRBD2. The CDR3 here is CASSLGTSGRTHGEQFF. CDR3 nucleotides: TGCGCCAGCAGCTTGGGGACTAGCGGGAGGACCCACGGTGAGCAGTTCTTC.